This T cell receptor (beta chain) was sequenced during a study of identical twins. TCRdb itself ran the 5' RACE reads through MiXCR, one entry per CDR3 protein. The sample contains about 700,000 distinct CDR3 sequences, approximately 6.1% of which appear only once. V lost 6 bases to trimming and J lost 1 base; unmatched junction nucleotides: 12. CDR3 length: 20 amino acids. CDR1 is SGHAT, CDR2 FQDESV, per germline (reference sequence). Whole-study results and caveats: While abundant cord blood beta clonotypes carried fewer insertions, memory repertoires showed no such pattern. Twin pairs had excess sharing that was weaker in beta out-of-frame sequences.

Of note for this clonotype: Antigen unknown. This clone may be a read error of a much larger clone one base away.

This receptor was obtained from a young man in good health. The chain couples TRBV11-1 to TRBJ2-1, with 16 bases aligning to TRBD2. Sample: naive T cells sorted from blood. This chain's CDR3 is CASSSSPGTSGRASYNEQFF. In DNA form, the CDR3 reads TGTGCCAGCAGTTCATCCCCCGGGACTAGCGGGAGGGCTTCCTACAATGAGCAGTTCTTC.